One sample yielded the 29 T cell receptor beta chains listed below, sequenced in a study of blood T cell repertoires in COVID-19. Using immunoSEQ multiplex PCR, the repertoire was profiled, and TCRdb retains in-frame clones only, with some absent. The table has some 130,000 clones, approximately 78% seen once. The sequenced material came from peripheral blood. The receptor set was obtained from a man in his 60s who had recovered from COVID-19.

The rearrangement links TRBV28 to TRBJ2-1, with 13 bases lining up with TRBD2. CDR1 is MDHEN and CDR2 is SYDVKM in the germline V gene. The CDR3 runs to 13 residues. CDR3 residues: CTTSGGSYNEQFF. The CDR3 bases are TGTACGACTAGCGGGGGGTCATACAATGAGCAGTTCTTC.

The chain has TRBV3-1 (or the pseudogene TRBV3-2) and TRBJ2-3, with 11 bases lining up with TRBD2. The CDR3 loop spans 15 amino acids. V trimming: 5 bases; J trimming: 3 bases; junction bases outside the gene matches: 4. From germline, CDR1 is LGHDT and CDR2 YNNKEL (reference sequence). The CDR3 loop reads CASSRLAGRTDTQYF. The CDR3 bases are TGTGCCAGCAGCAGACTAGCGGGGAGGACAGATACGCAGTATTTT.

This rearrangement joins TRBV7-3 to TRBJ2-1; 11 bases are shared with TRBD2. The CDR3 consists of 14 residues. V lost 8 bases and J lost 5; bases outside the gene matches: 5. The germline CDR1 and CDR2 sequences are SGHTA and FQGTGA. The CDR3 is CASGTSGTNNEQFF. In DNA form, the CDR3 reads TGTGCCAGCGGGACTAGCGGTACGAACAATGAGCAGTTCTTC.

The genes are TRBV19 and TRBJ1-4; D gene uncertain. The V gene's germline CDR1 is LNHDA and CDR2 SQIVND (reference sequence). The CDR3 loop spans 15 amino acids. Trimming took 4 bases from V and 0 from J, leaving 9 bases between them. The CDR3 coding sequence is TGTGCCAGTAGTACTACCGCTGCAACTAATGAAAAACTGTTTTTT. The encoded protein is CASSTTAATNEKLFF.

The chain couples TRBV4-1 to TRBJ1-3; TRBD1 agrees at 10 bases. The germline V gene encodes CDR1 MGHRA and CDR2 YSYEKL. V was clipped by 4 bases and J by 7 bases; unmatched bases: 4. The CDR3 sequence is 14 residues long. The CDR3: CASSPGQGENTIYF. The DNA of the CDR3 is TGCGCCAGCAGCCCCGGACAGGGGGAGAACACCATATATTTT.

The chain combines TRBV4-3 with TRBJ1-3, with D hard to call. With 0 bases removed from V and 9 bases from J, the gap between germline ends came to 18 bases. CDR3 length: 16 amino acids. Per germline, CDR1 LGHNA and CDR2 YSLEER. In nucleotides, the CDR3 is TGCGCCAGCAGCCAAGATATTTGGGGAGTTCAGGTCACCATATATTTT. Protein: CASSQDIWGVQVTIYF.

The V and J genes are TRBV21-1 and TRBJ2-3; TRBD1 is the table's D call, not checked against the DNA. TRBV21-1 is a pseudogene segment. The length of the CDR3 is 12 residues. The CDR3 nucleotides are TGTGCCAGCCTCAGGGGGACAGATACGCAGTATTTT. It encodes CASLRGTDTQYF.

V gene TRBV28 combines with J gene TRBJ2-2; TRBD1 aligns across 8 bases. Unmatched junction bases numbered 4, after V lost 4 bases and J lost 0 bases. Germline V lookup: CDR1 MDHEN, CDR2 SYDVKM. The CDR3 is 16 residues long. Here the CDR3 DNA reads TGTGCCAGCAGTTCTCAGGGGGCGGCGAACACCGGGGAGCTGTTTTTT. Its translation: CASSSQGAANTGELFF.

The chain couples TRBV18 to TRBJ1-4, with TRBD1 matching 9 bases. Germline V gives CDR1 KGHSH, CDR2 LQKENI. The CDR3 runs to 17 residues. Trimming cost V 3 bases and J 3 bases; bases outside gene matches: 8. The DNA of the CDR3 is TGTGCCAGCTCACCGGGACAGGGTGGAAACTCTAATGAAAAACTGTTTTTT. Its protein product is CASSPGQGGNSNEKLFF.

This clone was counted at least ten times. This chain uses TRBV2 with TRBJ1-1, with D possibly matching TRBD1 (5 bases). The CDR3 consists of 14 residues. The V and J ends lost 2 bases and 10 bases respectively, with 17 bases between them. Germline values: CDR1 SNHLY, CDR2 FYNNEI. The CDR3 reads CASSETWLRRGAFF. CDR3 DNA: TGTGCCAGCAGTGAAACATGGTTACGAAGGGGAGCTTTCTTT.

This chain's CDR3 is CASSLSGGLYNEKLFF. CDR3 DNA sequence: TGTGCCAGCAGCTTGTCGGGGGGCTTGTATAATGAAAAACTGTTTTTT. The J gene is TRBJ1-4, the V gene TRBV5-6, with D possibly TRBD1 on 6 matching bases. V was shortened by 1 base and J by 4 bases, with 14 bases between the two germline ends. Germline V gene data show CDR1 as SGHDT and CDR2 as YYEEEE. CDR3 length: 16 residues.

CDR3 in amino acids: CASSRGTQETQYF. DNA for the CDR3: TGTGCCAGCAGCCGCGGGACGCAAGAGACCCAGTACTTC. The chain carries TRBV11-2 and TRBJ2-5, with a possible D match to TRBD2 (6 bases). The CDR3 sequence is 13 residues long. Germline V gene data show CDR1 as SGHAT and CDR2 as FQNNGV. The V end lost 5 bases, the J end lost 2 bases, and 9 bases lay between the germline ends.

This chain joins TRBV29-1 and TRBJ2-5; the match to TRBD1 covers 8 bases. After removal of 0 bases from V and 1 base from J, the junction contained 1 base not matched to a gene. Germline V CDR1 and CDR2: SQVTM, ANQGSEA. The CDR3 consists of 14 residues. As DNA, the CDR3 is TGCAGCGTTGAAGATACAGGGGGCCAAGAGACCCAGTACTTC. Its protein is CSVEDTGGQETQYF.

In its sample, this clone was seen once. This chain's CDR3 is CASSRLGGRVSNEQYF. The CDR3 coding sequence is TGTGCCAGCAGCCGCCTCGGCGGCAGGGTTTCCAACGAGCAGTACTTC. This chain uses TRBV7-2 with TRBJ2-7; D may be TRBD1 (5 bases). The CDR3 contains 16 residues. Looked up from germline, CDR1 is SGHTA and CDR2 is FQGNSA. V shed 5 bases and J shed 5 bases, with 22 bases lying between them.

This clone was seen only once. This rearrangement joins TRBV6-1 to TRBJ2-7; TRBD1 agrees at 10 bases. J lost 2 bases, V lost 4 bases, and 14 bases had no gene match. This CDR3 comprises 18 residues. Germline CDR1 MNHNS, CDR2 SASEGT. As DNA, the CDR3 is TGTGCCAGCAGTGGCCATTTCCCAGACAGGGGGCCTACCTACGAGCAGTACTTC. Its translation is CASSGHFPDRGPTYEQYF.

This chain links TRBV12-5 with TRBJ1-2; weak D call: TRBD1 (6 bases). Germline lookup yields CDR1 LGHNT and CDR2 FRNRAP. V shed 6 bases and J shed 4 bases, with 15 bases lying between them. The CDR3 has 14 amino acids. CDR3 nucleotides: TGTGCTAGTGGGCCGGGGGGGCCGACCTATGGCTACACCTTC. It yields the protein CASGPGGPTYGYTF.

This chain uses TRBV7-2 with TRBJ2-5; 9 nucleotides match TRBD1. The CDR3 extends over 15 amino acids. Germline V CDR1 and CDR2: SGHTA, FQGNSA. V shed 1 base, J shed 5 bases, and the junction held 5 bases outside the gene matches. CDR3 sequence: CASSLGGQGGETQYF. Written as DNA, the CDR3 is TGTGCCAGCAGCTTAGGGGGACAGGGAGGTGAGACCCAGTACTTC.

The sample holds a few counts of this clone. The rearrangement uses TRBV7-9 and TRBJ2-1, with D tentatively TRBD2 (6 bases). Germline CDR1 and CDR2: SEHNR and FQNEAQ (reference sequence). This CDR3 comprises 12 residues. Trimming shortened V by 1 base and J by 12 bases, and 10 bases separated the two germline ends. CDR3 DNA: TGTGCCAGCAGCTTAGAGACTAGAGGGCAGTTCTTC. Encoded protein: CASSLETRGQFF. The complete variable domain, with remaining parts taken from reference TRBV7-9 and TRBJ2-1, reads DTGVSQNPRHKITKRGQNVTFRCDPISEHNRLYWYRQTLGQGPEFLTYFQNEAQLEKSRLLSDRFSAERPKGSFSTLEIQRTEQGDSAMYLCASSLETRGQFFGPGTRLTVL.

V gene TRBV11-2 combines with J gene TRBJ2-4; tentative D call: TRBD1 (5 bases). The V gene's germline CDR1 is SGHAT and CDR2 FQNNGV. This CDR3 comprises 16 residues. V was clipped by 1 base and J by 6 bases, with 16 bases between them. CDR3 in amino acids: CASSLVPPGPGNIQYF. CDR3 in DNA: TGTGCCAGCAGCTTAGTCCCCCCAGGGCCCGGAAACATTCAGTACTTC.

Turning to this clone: At one of its ends the junction is not consistent with the germline gene, which may arise from a read error. CDR3 region: CASREAGGPFNEQFF. For the CDR3, the DNA is TGTGCCAGCAGAGAAGCGGGAGGGCCCTTCAATGAGCAGTTCTTC. The genes are TRBV2 and TRBJ2-1, with 10 bases fitting TRBD2. The CDR3 contains 15 residues. Germline V lookup: CDR1 SNHLY, CDR2 FYNNEI.

The chain has TRBV4-3 and TRBJ1-2, with 7 nucleotides matching TRBD1. After removal of 2 bases from V and 6 bases from J, the junction contained 6 bases not matched to a gene. The CDR3 is made up of 14 amino acids. Germline V CDR1 and CDR2: LGHNA, YSLEER. The CDR3 spells CASSQNRGTDGYTF. CDR3 DNA: TGCGCCAGCAGCCAAAACAGGGGAACCGATGGCTACACCTTC.

The chain carries TRBV18 and TRBJ2-2, with 11 bases matching TRBD2. There are 17 residues in the CDR3. Germline-derived CDR1 and CDR2 are KGHSH and LQKENI. J gave up 6 bases and V 5 bases, and 11 bases lay outside the gene matches. This chain's CDR3 is CASSDLLAGGGSGELFF. The CDR3 region has the DNA TGTGCCAGCTCAGACCTCCTAGCGGGAGGTGGGTCCGGGGAGCTGTTTTTT.

This clone appeared once. The V call is TRBV6-1, the J call TRBJ2-3; 8 positions agree with TRBD2. J was trimmed by 13 bases and V by 0 bases; bases with no gene match: 12. The length of the CDR3 is 15 residues. Per germline, CDR1 MNHNS and CDR2 SASEGT. The CDR3 DNA follows: TGTGCCAGCAGTGAAGCGAGTAGCGGGGAGACGAGAGAGTATTTT. It codes for CASSEASSGETREYF.

The gene calls are TRBV24-1 and TRBJ1-2; 9 bases line up with TRBD1. V dropped 7 bases and J dropped 0; count of bases not matched to a gene: 2. Germline-derived CDR1 and CDR2 are KGHDR and SFDVKD. The length of the CDR3 is 14 residues. The CDR3 sequence: CATRGDRANYGYTF. DNA for the CDR3: TGTGCCACCAGGGGGGACAGGGCTAACTATGGCTACACCTTC.

The chain uses TRBV4-1 and TRBJ2-3, with TRBD2 matching over 9 bases. This CDR3 has 16 amino acids. Germline CDR1 MGHRA, CDR2 YSYEKL. Losses at the gene ends were 0 bases for V and 2 bases for J; bases not matched to a gene: 3. CDR3 loop: CASSQDWTSVTDTQYF. CDR3 sequence (DNA): TGCGCCAGCAGCCAAGATTGGACTAGCGTCACAGATACGCAGTATTTT.

CDR3 coding DNA: TGTGCCAGCAGCCCGTCCCCGTATAGCAATCAGCCCCAGCATTTT. Amino acid sequence: CASSPSPYSNQPQHF. The chain has TRBV11-2 and TRBJ1-5; no clear D gene. The V and J ends lost 5 bases and 0 bases respectively, with 11 bases between them. CDR1 is SGHAT, CDR2 FQNNGV, per germline. The CDR3 runs to 15 residues.

The chain couples TRBV28 to TRBJ2-7; TRBD2 agrees at 7 bases. V trimming: 5 bases; J trimming: 3 bases; junction bases outside the gene matches: 4. The CDR3 contains 13 residues. Germline V gene sequence: CDR1 MDHEN, CDR2 SYDVKM. CDR3 DNA: TGTGCCAGCAGTCCGCCGGGGGGCTACGAGCAGTACTTC. Protein sequence: CASSPPGGYEQYF.

The chain combines TRBV6-6 with TRBJ1-1; tentative D call: TRBD1 (6 bases). The CDR3 is 15 residues long. V lost 7 bases, J lost 5 bases, and 20 bases lay in between. Germline V lookup: CDR1 MNHNY, CDR2 SVGAGI (reference sequence). The CDR3 here is CASNSLRRGRTEAFF. For the CDR3, the DNA is TGTGCCAGCAACTCCCTACGCAGGGGAAGGACTGAAGCTTTCTTT.

This sequence joins TRBV5-4 and TRBJ2-7; D might be TRBD1 (6 bases). Germline V lookup: CDR1 SGHNT, CDR2 YYREEE (reference sequence). CDR3 length: 14 residues. The ends were cut back, 1 base at V and 2 bases at J, with 10 bases in the middle. This CDR3 reads CASSLRAGAYEQYF. The CDR3 region has the DNA TGTGCCAGCAGCTTGCGGGCAGGGGCCTACGAGCAGTACTTC.